This T cell receptor beta chain was recovered during a study of cytomegalovirus exposure and HLA in healthy donors (dated by TCRdb to about 2017). For the wider study: An earlier analysis of several hundred of the donors reported 250 to 350 Gb of sequence data and 100 million to 130 million unique TCR beta sequences from about 180 million T cells. An early release that covered fewer than 750 HLA-typed donors contained approximately 300 gigabases of sequencing data and 70 million to 100 million unique TCR sequences. The genetic ancestry cluster associated with self-reported Caucasian donors included about four fifths of the 398 genotyped donors. The study aimed to test whether cataloging public T cell receptors could reveal signatures of past pathogen exposure. The study used immunosequencing to profile the T cell repertoires of some 600 subjects and linked those repertoires to cytomegalovirus serostatus. Along with the approximately 620-subject first cohort, a separate validation cohort of over a hundred different subjects was used. High-throughput TCR immunosequencing, statistical association of individual TCRs with disease status, and machine learning were combined to predict cytomegalovirus infection status. To study patterns of TCR occurrence, a later analysis re-analyzed previously published TCR beta repertoires from 666 donors and added high-resolution HLA genotyping. In the later analysis, no new phenotypic data were used to find candidate immune exposures; instead, reliance was placed on TCR beta sequences and their occurrence across donors. In an earlier analysis of around 540 of the donors, high-throughput TCR beta sequencing was used to judge whether each TCR beta V gene segment behaved as functional or pseudogenic. Donor age, sex, ethnicity and CMV serostatus were collected together with the repertoire data. A later genetic analysis took genome-wide SNP genotypes for about three fifths of the 666 donors and used that subset as a discovery cohort. Every discovery cohort repertoire had been produced on one sequencing platform. Both class I and class II loci were covered by HLA typing, at four-digit resolution. Typing coverage differed by locus: A, B, C, DRB1 and DQB1 were typed in roughly 629-640 donors, DQA1 in about 550, DPA1 in approximately 610, and DPB1 in around 490. Five DR-DQ haplotypes were handled as single units for association and clustering because linkage in the cohort was strong. On average, around 200,000 unique TCR beta nucleotide sequences were sequenced per donor among a few hundred genotyped donors of the cohort, with 15% to 20% of those sequences being non-productive. The investigation overall reported the following: A later analysis associated 16,951 TCR beta sequences with specific HLA alleles at a false discovery rate of 0.05. According to the authors, the approach could potentially be generalized to other disease states and immunological phenotypes. In a later analysis, several top co-occurrence clusters were reported to appear linked to parvovirus B19, influenza, CMV and Epstein-Barr virus. Compared with the roughly 700-donor mean, donors in an Asian-associated ancestry cluster had fewer N-insertions in productive TCRs, according to a later genetic analysis. Cytomegalovirus status was reported to be diagnosed by the classifier with high specificity and sensitivity in both the original and validation cohorts. According to a later analysis, TCR association rates differed among HLA loci, with DRB1 alleles showing the most associated TCRs and HLA-C alleles showing the fewest. In an earlier analysis of 450 to 750 of the donors, most TCR beta V segments appeared in productive rearrangements about 87% or about 30% of the time, broadly matching IMGT annotations. Correlated functional status among segregating V segments might be attributable to linkage disequilibrium, but an unknown experimental factor could not be ruled out. The cohort was sequenced for TCR beta chains only, and without alpha or paired-chain data the features that could be detected were limited. Most CMV-associated TCR beta chains appeared to be HLA-restricted in a later analysis, and the HLA associations seemed to be driven largely by CMV exposure. Roughly uniform sequencing depth across donors was assumed in presence/absence analyses, although this assumption may not hold. In vitro tests confirmed that a few of the cytomegalovirus-associated TCR beta chains recognize cytomegalovirus antigens. A cluster of highly shared sequence variants was judged likely to represent a technical artifact of the sequencing pipeline. While some public TCRs were present in many individuals, most TCR sequences turned up only very rarely across donors. In a later analysis, HLA-associated TCR beta chains were found to be more clonally expanded and to have lower generation probabilities than equally common non-associated chains. Some IMGT-functional V segments, including TRBV6-2 and TRBV6-3, could not be distinguished by the 87-base-pair reads and were therefore excluded. Because HLA typing was unavailable for some donors at each locus, only the typed subset was used in association tests. Because counts were too low, around 18 rarely observed V segments, including chromosome 9 orphons, were left out of the earlier analysis of 587 of the donors. The study gave a list of 150 to 200 TCR beta chains associated with cytomegalovirus. A later genetic analysis associated a missense DCLRE1C variant with V-gene and J-gene trimming of TCR beta chains, and an independent cohort replicated the association. When HLA alleles, especially DR and DQ, strongly co-occurred, attributing TCR associations to individual alleles was difficult. For the cohort, immune exposure information was limited to CMV serostatus. A further reported finding was that TCR beta sequences accurately predicted the HLA-A and HLA-B alleles for most subjects in the first cohort.

A remark on this clone: Its antigen target is currently unknown. There are no base qualities to consult, and no much larger clone falls within one base.

The cohort was made up of several hundred healthy bone marrow donors. At the time of sampling, all cohort members were nominally healthy, though unrecorded immune exposures were likely present. The donor was CMV seropositive and belonged to the group of 250 to 300 seropositive cohort members. A peripheral blood sample was collected from each donor, and TCR beta sequencing was performed on peripheral blood mononuclear cells. The Qiagen DNeasy Blood Extraction Kit was used to extract genomic DNA from the blood cell samples. Library creation used the immunoSEQ multiplex PCR assay. A mixture of 60 forward primers for TCR Vbeta segments and 13 reverse primers for TCR Jbeta segments was used in the multiplex PCR. The CDR3 region of rearranged TCR beta genes was amplified from genomic DNA by a multiplex PCR assay. The Illumina HiSeq System was used to sequence the amplified TCR beta libraries as 87-base-pair reads. Per the original workflow: Across the 600 to 700 repertoires, a later analysis counted around 80 million unique TCR beta chains, approximately 12 million of which were shared by at least two donors. To remove PCR and sequencing errors, raw reads were error-corrected and collapsed into unique sequences using a nearest-neighbor algorithm that merged closely related sequences. CDR3 sequences were aligned to IMGT reference sequences to assign V, D and J gene segments. For a sequence to be retained, a match of at least six nucleotides was required to both a V gene segment and a J gene segment. A rearrangement was called productive if the CDR3 had no stop codons and remained in frame with V and J, and every other rearrangement was called non-productive. CDR3 was defined according to IMGT convention as the region running from the second conserved V-encoded cysteine to the conserved J-encoded phenylalanine. Sequences without an unambiguous match to a single V gene segment were excluded from the earlier analysis of approximately 600 of the donors. An earlier analysis of 500 to 700 of the donors classified V segments as functional when productive rearrangements were above 56.7% and as segregating when the standard deviation between donors was above 5%. A statistical classification framework was built to diagnose cytomegalovirus status from the catalog of TCR beta chain sequences. In a later analysis, TCR nucleotide sequences were compared against IMGT/GENE-DB human TR gene sequences so that V and J genes could be assigned. A later analysis assigned CDR3 sequences and most-parsimonious VDJ recombination scenarios with the TCRdist pipeline. In a later analysis, every TCR beta chain was defined by the combination of its CDR3 amino acid sequence and its V-gene family, and reads without a unique V-gene family were dropped. As a way to deal with suspected cross-contamination and a sequencing artifact, a later analysis dropped 450 to 700 nucleotide sequences that were highly shared and had low generation probability. In a later analysis, a clonal expansion index was calculated for each public chain from normalized within-repertoire ranks of inferred template counts. A later analysis computed generation probabilities with a VDJ recombination model fitted to out-of-frame rearrangements, and checked the results against IGoR. Hypergeometric tests were used in a later analysis to score TCR-TCR, TCR-HLA and TCR-CMV co-occurrence, with a repertoire-size bias correction applied to the TCR pairs. A later analysis estimated false discovery rates by permuting HLA or CMV assignments 20 times. In a later analysis, co-occurring TCRs were grouped using DBSCAN, with TCRdist sequence similarity added in when clustering inside HLA-allele-positive subsets. Repertoires with fewer than 30,000 or more than 120,000 public chains were left out of co-occurrence clustering, as were five repertoires with anomalous nucleotide sharing. Held by TCRdb, this immuneACCESS table contains in-frame sequences only and omits some clones. Under half of the omission traces to an unresolved V gene where checked; the cause of the rest is unknown. For V, J and clone size, that table is used; D and trimming come from the DNA. This sample comprises 63,000 or so clones, around 70% of them detected only once. The ten largest clones take up 22% of the sample.

The germline V end is reduced by 8 bases and the J end by 4 bases; junction bases left unmatched: 10. CDR1 and CDR2 are drawn from the germline V gene: SQVTM, ANQGSEA. The CDR3 holds 13 amino acids from the cysteine to the phenylalanine. Only the CDR3 DNA stays, 39 bases, in frame from base 1. Recombination connected TRBV29-1 to TRBJ1-1, and 7 bases in between align with TRBD1. The clonotype was recovered from a woman younger than 45 in good health and CMV-seropositive. The sequenced sample was PBMCs. The nucleotide sequence reads as follows: TGCAGCCATATTAAGCAGGGGGGCACTGAAGCTTTCTTT. Its translation reads: CSHIKQGGTEAFF.